A single sample is the source of the 27 T cell receptor beta chains below, sequenced in a study of T cell clonality in common variable immunodeficiency. Profiled with immunoSEQ multiplex PCR; TCRdb holds only in-frame clones, not every one. This sample carries 35,000 to 50,000 clones, none of them present only once. Sample: peripheral blood mononuclear cells. The receptors originated from a person aged 18-70 years in good health.

Ten or more counts support this clone. Read sequence stops 3 residues before the CDR3 end, and the germline J gene provides the missing end. This sequence joins TRBV5-8 and TRBJ2-6; D not certain. CDR1 SGHTS and CDR2 YDEGEE come from the germline V gene. V lost 2 bases and J lost 2, with 2 bases in between. The CDR3 extends over 13 amino acids. The part of the CDR3 DNA that was read is TGTGCCAGCAGCTTTACTGGGGCCAACGTC. It yields the protein CASSFTGANV. Given in full, the CDR3 is CASSFTGANVLTF.

This clone has more than one count but fewer than ten. Coverage ceases 3 residues before the CDR3 finishes, and the germline J gene fills in the end. The V and J genes are TRBV6-1 and TRBJ2-3; TRBD2 matches 8 bases. This CDR3 has 16 residues. Germline V gives CDR1 MNHNS, CDR2 SASEGT. V was clipped by 1 base and J by 5 bases; unmatched bases: 8. CDR3 DNA, as far as it was read: TGTGCCAGCAGTGAAGAAAGCGGGGGAGGTGGAGATACG. This encodes CASSEESGGGGDT. The whole CDR3 region reads CASSEESGGGGDTQYF.

This clone was counted ten times or more. Sequencing ends 3 residues short of the CDR3 end; the germline J gene provides the rest. J is TRBJ2-7 and V is TRBV10-3, with 9 bases identical to TRBD2. CDR3 length: 13 residues. Germline CDR1 and CDR2: ENHRY and SYGVKD. The V gene end was trimmed by 8 bases and the J gene end by 3 bases; junction bases not matched to a gene: 5. CDR3 bases read: TGTGCCATCCGGCGGGAGGGAAGCTACGAG. Amino acid sequence: CAIRREGSYE. The whole CDR3 sequence is CAIRREGSYEQYF.

This clone was seen repeatedly, ten times or more. The DNA ends 3 residues before the CDR3 does, and the rest of the CDR3 is filled in from the germline J gene. V gene TRBV30 combines with J gene TRBJ1-6; TRBD1 is a possible D gene (5 bases). With 0 bases removed from V and 5 bases from J, the gap between germline ends came to 8 bases. The germline V gene has CDR1 GTSNPN and CDR2 SVGIG (reference sequence). The CDR3 covers 14 residues. The CDR3 bases that were read are TGTGCCTGGAGTGTACCCAGGGATAATTCACCC. Protein product: CAWSVPRDNSP. The CDR3 in full is CAWSVPRDNSPLHF. The entire variable domain, with the rest obtained from reference TRBV30 and TRBJ1-6, is as follows: SQTIHQWPATLVQPVGSPLSLECTVEGTSNPNLYWYRQAAGRGLQLLFYSVGIGQISSEVPQNLSASRPQDRQFILSSKKLLLSDSGFYLCAWSVPRDNSPLHFGNGTRLTVT.

This clone was counted at least ten times. Read sequence stops 3 residues before the CDR3 end, and the germline J gene provides the missing end. This chain links TRBV2 with TRBJ2-5, with D perhaps TRBD1 (6 bases). The V and J ends lost 7 bases and 1 base respectively, with 13 bases between them. Germline CDR1 reads SNHLY; CDR2 reads FYNNEI. The CDR3 loop spans 14 amino acids. The part of the CDR3 DNA that was read is TGTGCCAGCAAAGACAGAGGGGGCCAAGAGACC. Translating gives CASKDRGGQET. The CDR3 reads in full as CASKDRGGQETQYF.

In its sample, this clone was seen many times. The CDR3 extends 3 residues past the end of the read, so its final part is completed from the germline J gene. The chain couples TRBV7-2 to TRBJ1-1, with 9 bases that match TRBD1. The trim removed 3 bases at V and 4 bases at J, leaving 6 bases unmatched. CDR3 length: 15 amino acids. CDR1 and CDR2 (germline): SGHTA, FQGNSA. CDR3 sequence: CASSFAGTGTTEAFF. Incomplete CDR3 DNA: TGTGCCAGCAGCTTCGCCGGGACAGGGACCACTGAA.

This clone occurred many times. The sequence runs out 3 residues before the end of the CDR3; the remainder is reconstructed from the germline J gene. The chain is built from TRBV19 and TRBJ2-5; no reliable D call. Deletions cut 2 bases from V and 1 base from J, with 11 bases between. The germline V gene encodes CDR1 LNHDA and CDR2 SQIVND (reference sequence). The CDR3 contains 15 residues. The sequenced part of the CDR3 DNA is TGTGCCAGTAGTATATCGAGGAACAGCCAAGAGACC. Amino acid sequence: CASSISRNSQET. The entire CDR3 reads CASSISRNSQETQYF.

This clone was picked up many times. The read ends 3 residues early relative to the CDR3; the germline J gene fills the gap. The rearrangement uses TRBV6-1 and TRBJ2-1; D call uncertain. The CDR3 consists of 16 residues. The germline CDR1 and CDR2 sequences are MNHNS and SASEGT. The V gene lost 1 base and the J gene lost 4 bases, with 14 bases spanning the gap. This chain's CDR3 is CASSEGRSAPYNEQFF. CDR3 DNA, as far as it was read: TGTGCCAGCAGTGAAGGAAGGAGCGCACCTTACAATGAG.

This clone came up many times. The CDR3 is cut off 3 residues early in the read; its end comes from the germline J gene. The gene calls are TRBV20-1 and TRBJ2-1, with D perhaps TRBD2 (6 bases). The germline CDR1 and CDR2 sequences are DFQATT and SNEGSKA (reference sequence). The V end was cut by 5 bases, the J end by 6 bases, with 17 bases between. This CDR3 is built from 14 residues. The covered CDR3 bases are TGCAGTGCTTTTGGGACTGGTTCCCTCAATGAG. Protein sequence: CSAFGTGSLNE. The entire CDR3 is CSAFGTGSLNEQFF.

This clone was recorded many times. The CDR3 end is not reached by the read, which stops 3 residues before it; the germline J gene fills it in. The chain has TRBV28 and TRBJ2-4; TRBD1 matches at 9 bases. V lost 2 bases and J lost 2; bases outside the gene matches: 7. This CDR3 is 17 amino acids long. Germline CDR1 and CDR2: MDHEN and SYDVKM. The CDR3 sequence: CASSLEGQGGSKNIQYF. Incomplete CDR3 DNA: TGTGCCAGCAGTTTAGAGGGACAGGGTGGGTCCAAAAACATT.

This clone was detected ten times or more. Read coverage stops 3 residues before the CDR3 terminus; the germline J gene supplies the remainder. The chain carries TRBV20-1 and TRBJ2-7; 7 nucleotides agree with TRBD2. The CDR3 is made up of 14 amino acids. Trimming at V came to 3 bases and at J to 3 bases, leaving 8 bases not matched to a gene. Per germline, CDR1 DFQATT and CDR2 SNEGSKA (reference sequence). Incomplete CDR3 DNA: TGCAGTGCTAGCATGGGAGGGGATGACTACGAG. This translates into CSASMGGDDYE. The whole CDR3 is CSASMGGDDYEQYF.

In this sample, this clone turned up many times. Read sequence stops 3 residues before the CDR3 end, and the germline J gene provides the missing end. This sequence joins TRBV20-1 and TRBJ2-7; the match to TRBD2 covers 10 bases. CDR1 and CDR2 from the germline V gene are DFQATT and SNEGSKA (reference sequence). V was clipped by 3 bases and J by 4 bases; unmatched bases: 12. CDR3 length: 16 residues. The covered CDR3 bases are TGCAGTGCTAGTGGGGCAACTAGCGGGATTATGTACGAG. Its protein product is CSASGATSGIMYE. From start to end, the CDR3 is CSASGATSGIMYEQYF.

This clone was found many times. Read data end 3 residues before the CDR3 end; the end is taken from the germline J gene. The V and J genes are TRBV20-1 and TRBJ2-3, with TRBD2 as a possible D gene (5 bases). Trimming removed 6 bases from V and 0 bases from J, with 16 bases in between. The CDR3 spans 15 residues. CDR1 is DFQATT and CDR2 is SNEGSKA in the germline V gene (reference sequence). The sequenced part of the CDR3 DNA is TGCAGTGCGCCGAGGGCGGGCTCTAGCACAGATACG. Translation gives CSAPRAGSSTDT. The whole CDR3 protein is CSAPRAGSSTDTQYF.

This clone has a count of ten or more. The CDR3 goes on 3 residues after the read ends, and that part is filled in from the germline J gene. The J gene is TRBJ1-1, the V gene TRBV29-1; a weak D match, TRBD1 (6 bases). V lost 7 bases, J lost 0 bases, and 15 bases lay in between. The CDR3 sequence is 14 residues long. Germline V gene lookup returns CDR1 SQVTM and CDR2 ANQGSEA. The chain's CDR3 is CSAVGQRMNTEAFF. CDR3 DNA (partial): TGCAGCGCGGTTGGACAGAGAATGAACACTGAA.

This clone has ten or more counts. The read is 3 residues too short to cover the CDR3 end, so that end is filled in from the germline J gene. This rearrangement joins TRBV7-3 to TRBJ1-1; possibly TRBD1 for D (5 bases). V gave up 1 base and J gave up 1 base, with 10 bases separating them. The germline V gene has CDR1 SGHTA and CDR2 FQGTGA. CDR3 size: 15 residues. CDR3 DNA, as far as it was read: TGTGCCAGCAGCTTAAACGGGGGGGGGAACACTGAA. Translating it yields CASSLNGGGNTE. The complete CDR3 reads CASSLNGGGNTEAFF.

This clone was counted between two and nine times. The CDR3 sequence: CASSPLSSGDTQYF. The DNA read from the CDR3 is TGTGCCAGCAGCCCACTTTCCTCGGGAGATACG. The V call is TRBV7-8, the J call TRBJ2-3, with unresolved D. The read terminates 3 residues ahead of where the CDR3 ends, so the germline J gene completes it. V lost 5 bases and J 5 bases, leaving 14 bases between the germline ends. The CDR3 extends over 14 amino acids. The germline V gene has CDR1 SGHVS and CDR2 FQNEAQ.

This clone was detected many times. The DNA ends 3 residues before the CDR3 does, and the rest of the CDR3 is filled in from the germline J gene. The chain joins TRBV10-3 to TRBJ1-1; 8 bases line up with TRBD1. The CDR3 contains 12 residues. Germline CDR1 and CDR2: ENHRY and SYGVKD. The V gene end was trimmed by 6 bases and the J gene end by 5 bases; junction bases not matched to a gene: 2. The CDR3: CAISRQGTEAFF. The DNA read from the CDR3 is TGTGCCATCAGCAGACAGGGGACTGAA.

Remarks on this clone: The DNA ends 3 residues before the CDR3 does, and the rest of the CDR3 is filled in from the germline J gene. V and J are TRBV2 and TRBJ1-4; tentative D call: TRBD1 (6 bases). V was pared by 7 bases and J by 4 bases, with 16 bases between. The germline V gene encodes CDR1 SNHLY and CDR2 FYNNEI. This CDR3 is built from 15 residues. The CDR3 sequence is CASIPPRGINEKLFF. CDR3 DNA (partial): TGTGCCAGCATTCCACCTAGGGGGATTAATGAAAAA. Looking up the rest from reference TRBV2 and TRBJ1-4 gives the full variable domain: EPEVTQTPSHQVTQMGQEVILRCVPISNHLYFYWYRQILGQKVEFLVSFYNNEISEKSEIFDDQFSVERPDGSNFTLKIRSTKLEDSAMYFCASIPPRGINEKLFFGSGTQLSVL.

This clone was found a few times. The read finishes 3 residues shy of the CDR3 end, and the germline J gene is used to complete it. The rearrangement links TRBV2 to TRBJ2-2; 8 bases are a match to TRBD1. Unmatched junction bases numbered 7, after V lost 11 bases and J lost 5 bases. Per germline, CDR1 SNHLY and CDR2 FYNNEI. The CDR3 is 13 residues long. This chain's CDR3 is CARGTGRTGELFF. The DNA read from the CDR3 is TGTGCCCGGGGGACAGGAAGGACCGGGGAG.

This clone was seen repeatedly, ten times or more. The read halts 3 residues ahead of the CDR3 end, with the missing end drawn from the germline J gene. The rearrangement joins TRBV29-1 to TRBJ2-6; 7 nucleotides line up with TRBD1. Looked up from germline, CDR1 is SQVTM and CDR2 is ANQGSEA. V trimming: 5 bases; J trimming: 8 bases; junction bases outside the gene matches: 9. CDR3 size: 14 residues. CDR3 loop: CSVTTGVSSNVLTF. CDR3 bases read: TGCAGCGTTACAACAGGGGTTTCCTCCAACGTC.

This clone was seen more than once but under ten times. The read ends 3 residues early relative to the CDR3; the germline J gene fills the gap. The chain employs TRBV11-1 and TRBJ1-1, with TRBD1 as a possible D gene (5 bases). This CDR3 region has 14 residues. Trimming cost V 1 base and J 0 bases, with 6 bases left between them. Germline assignment: CDR1 SGHAT and CDR2 FQDESV (reference sequence). The CDR3 loop is CASSLDRLNTEAFF. CDR3 bases read: TGTGCCAGCAGCTTAGACAGGTTGAACACTGAA. Filled out from reference TRBV11-1 and TRBJ1-1, the complete variable domain reads EAEVAQSPRYKITEKSQAVAFWCDPISGHATLYWYRQILGQGPELLVQFQDESVVDDSQLPKDRFSAERLKGVDSTLKIQPAELGDSAMYLCASSLDRLNTEAFFGQGTRLTVV.

The sample holds many counts of this clone. With the read ending 3 residues before the CDR3 end, the germline J gene is used to fill in that end. This chain links TRBV10-3 with TRBJ2-7, with D hard to call. This CDR3 is built from 12 residues. V was cut by 2 bases and J by 6 bases, with 8 bases left in between. Germline CDR1 reads ENHRY; CDR2 reads SYGVKD. The CDR3 reads CAISEAKSEQYF. The CDR3 bases that were read are TGTGCCATCAGTGAGGCGAAAAGCGAG.

This clone was observed many times. The read ends 3 residues before the CDR3 terminus; that terminus is restored from the germline J gene. This chain joins TRBV2 and TRBJ2-7, with 7 positions matching TRBD2. V lost 5 bases, J lost 2 bases, and 6 bases stayed unmatched. The CDR3 length is 14 residues. From germline, CDR1 is SNHLY and CDR2 FYNNEI. CDR3 in amino acids: CASSSLADPYEQYF. Partial CDR3 DNA: TGTGCCAGCAGTAGTCTAGCGGACCCCTACGAG.

There are many counts of this clone. The read comes to an end 3 residues before the CDR3 does, leaving the germline J gene to fill in the end. Distinct nucleotide sequences in the sample also encode this CDR3. This rearrangement joins TRBV18 to TRBJ1-5; 8 nucleotides line up with TRBD1. The CDR3 length is 15 residues. The germline CDR1 and CDR2 sequences are KGHSH and LQKENI. Losses at the gene ends were 2 bases for V and 2 bases for J; bases not matched to a gene: 2. CDR3 amino acids: CASSPGQGGNQPQHF. CDR3 bases read: TGTGCCAGCTCACCAGGACAGGGCGGCAATCAGCCC.

This clone was observed a handful of times. Sequencing ends 3 residues short of the CDR3 end; the germline J gene provides the rest. The chain employs TRBV30 and TRBJ1-6, with D possibly being TRBD1 (5 bases). The germline gives CDR1 GTSNPN, CDR2 SVGIG (reference sequence). The ends were cut back, 5 bases at V and 7 bases at J, with 15 bases in the middle. The CDR3 length is 14 residues. The DNA read from the CDR3 is TGTGCCTGGGAATTAGGGACTACGAATTCACCC. The encoded protein is CAWELGTTNSP. The full CDR3 protein is CAWELGTTNSPLHF.

This clone was counted many times. From the germline J gene comes the end of the CDR3, since the read stops 3 residues before it. The rearrangement uses TRBV2 and TRBJ2-3; 9 bases align to TRBD2. Germline-derived CDR1 and CDR2 are SNHLY and FYNNEI. Trimming cost V 1 base and J 1 base; bases outside gene matches: 12. CDR3 size: 19 residues. The CDR3 loop reads CASSEGLAEATRRTDTQYF. The covered CDR3 bases are TGTGCCAGCAGTGAAGGACTAGCGGAAGCTACGCGACGCACAGATACG.

This clone came up many times. The read ends 3 residues shy of where the CDR3 ends; the end is completed using the germline J gene. The chain combines TRBV6-4 with TRBJ2-7; 12 positions agree with TRBD2. This CDR3 region has 17 residues. The germline CDR1 and CDR2 sequences are MRHNA and SNTAGT. J gave up 1 base and V 2 bases, and 6 bases lay outside the gene matches. The sequenced CDR3 bases are TGTGCCAGCAGTGACAGACTAGCGGGAGAGAAATCCTACGAG. Protein: CASSDRLAGEKSYE. The CDR3 in its entirety is CASSDRLAGEKSYEQYF.